One and the same sample provided the 30 T cell receptor beta chains below, sequenced in a study of cytomegalovirus exposure and HLA in healthy donors. Primers for the PCR totalled 60 Vbeta and 13 Jbeta. The data were produced by immunoSEQ multiplex PCR, yet TCRdb's version contains in-frame clones alone and is incomplete. This sample's clone table lists roughly 200,000 clones. The sequenced sample was PBMCs. The receptors were gathered from a girl aged 2 to 9 in good health and CMV-seropositive.

The rearrangement uses TRBV6-6 and TRBJ2-7, with D possibly being TRBD2 (5 bases). The V end lost 7 bases, the J end lost 6 bases, and 13 bases lay between the germline ends. Germline V gene sequence: CDR1 MNHNY, CDR2 SVGAGI (reference sequence). CDR3 size: 12 residues. The CDR3 bases are TGTGCCAGCAAAACGGGAATCAGCGAGCAGTACTTC. It encodes CASKTGISEQYF.

The genes are TRBV5-4 and TRBJ2-5; D is possibly TRBD1 (5 bases). This CDR3 has 13 residues. V lost 5 bases to trimming and J lost 0 bases, with 8 bases between them. Germline V CDR1 and CDR2: SGHNT, YYREEE (reference sequence). The CDR3 reads CASSDSNQETQYF. In nucleotides, the CDR3 is TGTGCCAGCAGTGACAGTAACCAAGAGACCCAGTACTTC.

This sequence joins TRBV5-1 and TRBJ2-1; D is perhaps TRBD2 (5 bases). In germline, CDR1 is SGHRS, CDR2 YFSETQ. The CDR3 covers 14 residues. The V gene lost 0 bases and the J gene lost 5 bases, with 9 bases spanning the gap. The CDR3 protein is CASSLDPGDNEQFF. The CDR3 DNA follows: TGCGCCAGCAGCTTGGACCCCGGGGACAATGAGCAGTTCTTC.

The V call is TRBV18, the J call TRBJ2-3; 8 bases match TRBD2. The germline CDR1 and CDR2 sequences are KGHSH and LQKENI. The CDR3 sequence is 14 residues long. V dropped 3 bases and J dropped 3; count of bases not matched to a gene: 2. The CDR3, as DNA: TGTGCCAGCTCACCGGGCGGGAGGACAGATACGCAGTATTTT. Translation gives CASSPGGRTDTQYF.

The chain has TRBV28 and TRBJ2-3; 7 bases are a match to TRBD2. V trimming: 3 bases; J trimming: 5 bases; junction bases outside the gene matches: 5. This CDR3 spans 14 amino acids. Germline V CDR1 and CDR2: MDHEN, SYDVKM. The CDR3 coding sequence is TGTGCCAGCAGTTTGAGCGGGATTCAAGATACGCAGTATTTT. As protein: CASSLSGIQDTQYF.

The rearrangement uses TRBV7-8 and TRBJ1-1; D is perhaps TRBD1 (6 bases). Germline CDR1 is SGHVS and CDR2 is FQNEAQ. CDR3 length: 14 residues. V was cut by 3 bases and J by 1 base, with 9 bases left in between. This CDR3 reads CASSFTGQNTEAFF. In DNA, the CDR3 is TGTGCCAGCAGCTTCACGGGACAGAACACTGAAGCTTTCTTT.

This rearrangement joins TRBV27 to TRBJ1-2; 7 positions match TRBD1. The CDR3 is made up of 14 amino acids. From germline, CDR1 is MNHEY and CDR2 SMNVEV (reference sequence). Trimming at V came to 5 bases and at J to 2 bases, leaving 5 bases not matched to a gene. DNA for the CDR3: TGTGCCAGCAGTAGCAGGGGGACGAACTATGGCTACACCTTC. Protein sequence: CASSSRGTNYGYTF.

V and J are TRBV5-1 and TRBJ2-1; 8 nucleotides agree with TRBD2. J was trimmed by 5 bases and V by 1 base; bases with no gene match: 2. The CDR3 covers 14 residues. Per germline, CDR1 SGHRS and CDR2 YFSETQ. CDR3: CASSLPLADNEQFF. CDR3 DNA sequence: TGCGCCAGCAGCTTGCCACTAGCGGACAATGAGCAGTTCTTC.

This chain uses TRBV19 with TRBJ1-1; D is unresolved. Per the germline V gene, CDR1 is LNHDA and CDR2 is SQIVND (reference sequence). The CDR3 length is 15 residues. The CDR3 nucleotides are TGTGCGAGCGGCTGGGGTCGACGGAGAAACACTGAAGCTTTCTTT. This encodes CASGWGRRRNTEAFF.

The V and J genes are TRBV27 and TRBJ1-3; 7 nucleotides align to TRBD1. CDR3 size: 15 residues. Unmatched junction bases numbered 8, after V lost 6 bases and J lost 3 bases. CDR1 and CDR2 from the germline V gene are MNHEY and SMNVEV (reference sequence). CDR3 in amino acids: CASRQGKGFGNTIYF. The DNA for the CDR3 is TGTGCCAGCAGACAGGGGAAGGGGTTTGGAAACACCATATATTTT.

The chain couples TRBV30 to TRBJ2-7, with a weak D call TRBD1 (5 bases). The CDR3 loop spans 14 amino acids. Trimming removed 0 bases from V and 11 bases from J, with 20 bases in between. Per the germline V gene, CDR1 is GTSNPN and CDR2 is SVGIG (reference sequence). This CDR3 reads CAWSVRRSDSPEYF. The CDR3 nucleotides read TGTGCCTGGAGTGTACGTCGGAGTGACAGCCCTGAGTACTTC.

J is TRBJ1-1 and V is TRBV21-1; the DNA was not used to check the table's D call, TRBD1. TRBV21-1 is annotated as a pseudogene. This CDR3 has 15 amino acids. Written as DNA, the CDR3 is TGTGCCAGCAGCAAAAATGGACAGGGGAACACTGAAGCTTTCTTT. This codes for CASSKNGQGNTEAFF.

The chain combines TRBV30 with TRBJ2-7, with TRBD1 identical over 10 bases. The V gene end was trimmed by 2 bases and the J gene end by 3 bases; junction bases not matched to a gene: 13. Germline CDR1 and CDR2: GTSNPN and SVGIG (reference sequence). CDR3 length: 17 residues. CDR3 in DNA: TGTGCCTGGAGTAAAACCCGACAGGGGGCCTCCAACTACGAGCAGTACTTC. Amino acid sequence: CAWSKTRQGASNYEQYF.

This sequence joins TRBV9 and TRBJ1-2; D is uncertain. Trimming cost V 4 bases and J 4 bases, with 17 bases left between them. Germline CDR1 reads SGDLS; CDR2 reads YYNGEE. The CDR3 spans 15 residues. Here the CDR3 reads CASSPTARGFYGYTF. The CDR3 DNA is TGTGCCAGCAGCCCCACCGCCCGGGGTTTCTATGGCTACACCTTC.

The J gene is TRBJ1-2, the V gene TRBV20-1; D gene uncertain. Trimming removed 3 bases at V and 6 bases at J, with 5 bases between. There are 10 residues in the CDR3. CDR1 and CDR2 from the germline V gene are DFQATT and SNEGSKA (reference sequence). This CDR3 is CSARRDGYTF. CDR3 nucleotide sequence: TGCAGTGCTAGGAGAGATGGCTACACCTTC.

V and J are TRBV18 and TRBJ1-1; the D is unclear. There are 14 residues in the CDR3. V lost 2 bases and J lost 1, with 8 bases in between. Germline V gene lookup returns CDR1 KGHSH and CDR2 LQKENI. The CDR3 loop is CASSPSLRNTEAFF. CDR3 DNA: TGTGCCAGCTCACCATCCCTACGGAACACTGAAGCTTTCTTT.

The chain carries TRBV10-1 and TRBJ2-7, with 7 nucleotides matching TRBD1. Germline CDR1 and CDR2: WNHNN and SYGVQD (reference sequence). The ends lost 6 bases at V and 4 bases at J; junction bases unmatched: 9. The CDR3 has 14 residues. The CDR3 is CASSRDRVGYEQYF. Written as DNA, the CDR3 is TGCGCCAGCAGCCGAGACAGGGTAGGGTACGAGCAGTACTTC.

The chain couples TRBV20-1 to TRBJ2-7; no clear D. The CDR3 totals 11 residues. Per germline, CDR1 DFQATT and CDR2 SNEGSKA (reference sequence). V was pared by 6 bases and J by 4 bases, with 10 bases between. CDR3 in amino acids: CSAPNTYEQYF. In DNA, the CDR3 is TGCAGTGCGCCGAACACGTACGAGCAGTACTTC.

The chain links TRBV7-9 to TRBJ1-1, with D perhaps TRBD1 (6 bases). This CDR3 region has 13 residues. The V and J ends lost 6 bases and 6 bases respectively, with 14 bases between them. Germline V lookup: CDR1 SEHNR, CDR2 FQNEAQ (reference sequence). The CDR3 region has the DNA TGTGCCAGCAGGGATTCCAGGGGTCCTGAAGCTTTCTTT. Residues: CASRDSRGPEAFF.

The V and J genes are TRBV9 and TRBJ2-7; the D is unclear. From germline, CDR1 is SGDLS and CDR2 YYNGEE. This CDR3 contains 15 residues. The V and J ends lost 0 bases and 2 bases respectively, with 12 bases between them. CDR3 DNA: TGTGCCAGCAGCGTAGCGTTAGCAGATACCTACGAGCAGTACTTC. Its translation is CASSVALADTYEQYF.

The chain is built from TRBV9 and TRBJ2-7; TRBD2 is a possible D gene (6 bases). Germline-derived CDR1 and CDR2 are SGDLS and YYNGEE. The CDR3 loop spans 14 amino acids. V dropped 0 bases and J dropped 7 bases, with 14 bases sitting between them. CDR3 amino acids: CASSVVSGPGEQYF. CDR3 sequence (DNA): TGTGCCAGCAGCGTAGTTAGCGGCCCGGGAGAGCAGTACTTC.

The V and J genes are TRBV19 and TRBJ1-4; D gene ambiguous. V lost 3 bases to trimming and J lost 6 bases, with 2 bases between them. Germline V CDR1 and CDR2: LNHDA, SQIVND (reference sequence). The CDR3 length is 11 residues. CDR3: CASSIDEKLFF. In DNA form, the CDR3 reads TGTGCCAGTAGTATCGATGAAAAACTGTTTTTT.

The CDR3 protein is CASSLINMGQGLEAFF. The CDR3 DNA reads as TGTGCCAGCAGCTTGATTAATATGGGACAGGGTCTCGAAGCTTTCTTT. The chain recombines TRBV7-2 with TRBJ1-1; 9 bases are shared with TRBD1. The CDR3 contains 16 residues. CDR1 and CDR2 from the germline V gene are SGHTA and FQGNSA. The V gene end was trimmed by 3 bases and the J gene end by 8 bases; junction bases not matched to a gene: 13. Full variable domain (outside the CDR3, taken from reference TRBV7-2 and TRBJ1-1): GAGVSQSPSNKVTEKGKDVELRCDPISGHTALYWYRQSLGQGLEFLIYFQGNSAPDKSGLPSDRFSAERTGGSVSTLTIQRTQQEDSAVYLCASSLINMGQGLEAFFGQGTRLTVV.

This chain connects TRBV27 to TRBJ2-3, with TRBD2 matching 10 bases. J gave up 0 bases and V 3 bases, and 3 bases lay outside the gene matches. The CDR3 extends over 16 amino acids. Per germline, CDR1 MNHEY and CDR2 SMNVEV (reference sequence). This CDR3 is CASSFIAGGSTDTQYF. CDR3 nucleotide sequence: TGTGCCAGCAGTTTCATAGCGGGAGGCAGCACAGATACGCAGTATTTT.

The chain uses TRBV27 and TRBJ2-3; 10 positions agree with TRBD1. Germline loops: CDR1 MNHEY, CDR2 SMNVEV (reference sequence). Germline trimming cut 7 bases from V and 4 bases from J; bases unmatched to any gene: 5. The CDR3 sequence is 14 residues long. In nucleotides, the CDR3 is TGTGCCAGCATTCGGGACAGGGGCGCAGATACGCAGTATTTT. It specifies CASIRDRGADTQYF.

The rearrangement links TRBV5-4 to TRBJ2-5, with TRBD2 identical over 8 bases. V was clipped by 0 bases and J by 7 bases; unmatched bases: 11. The CDR3 is 16 residues long. CDR1 is SGHNT and CDR2 is YYREEE in the germline V gene (reference sequence). This chain's CDR3 is CASSLGGSGVRGTQYF. Written as DNA, the CDR3 is TGTGCCAGCAGCTTGGGTGGTAGCGGGGTGCGGGGGACCCAGTACTTC.

The V gene is TRBV5-4, the J gene TRBJ2-7; 13 nucleotides line up with TRBD2. CDR1 and CDR2 from the germline V gene are SGHNT and YYREEE (reference sequence). The ends lost 0 bases at V and 1 base at J; junction bases unmatched: 7. This CDR3 spans 18 amino acids. DNA for the CDR3: TGTGCCAGCAGCTTGGCCACTAGCGGGAGGGCCGTTTCCTACGAGCAGTACTTC. Translating gives CASSLATSGRAVSYEQYF.

This chain connects TRBV9 to TRBJ1-1; unclear D gene. CDR3 size: 14 residues. The germline V gene encodes CDR1 SGDLS and CDR2 YYNGEE. Trimming stripped 6 bases from V and 0 bases from J, with 12 bases between. Written as DNA, the CDR3 is TGTGCCAGCACCGGACTTGTGATGAACACTGAAGCTTTCTTT. This sequence encodes CASTGLVMNTEAFF.

The V call is TRBV11-2, the J call TRBJ2-7; TRBD2 aligns across 11 bases. Germline CDR1 SGHAT, CDR2 FQNNGV. CDR3 length: 15 amino acids. V gave up 5 bases and J gave up 3 bases; unmatched junction bases: 6. The CDR3 DNA reads TGTGCCAGCAGCCTCCCCGGGACTAGCGGCTACGAGCAGTACTTC. This sequence encodes CASSLPGTSGYEQYF.

V usage is TRBV19 and J usage is TRBJ1-4; D ambiguous. Trimming left V 5 bases short and J 0 bases short, with 13 bases between. The CDR3 loop spans 16 amino acids. The germline V gene has CDR1 LNHDA and CDR2 SQIVND (reference sequence). The CDR3: CASSSPELATNEKLFF. DNA for the CDR3: TGTGCCAGTAGTTCTCCGGAGTTAGCAACTAATGAAAAACTGTTTTTT.